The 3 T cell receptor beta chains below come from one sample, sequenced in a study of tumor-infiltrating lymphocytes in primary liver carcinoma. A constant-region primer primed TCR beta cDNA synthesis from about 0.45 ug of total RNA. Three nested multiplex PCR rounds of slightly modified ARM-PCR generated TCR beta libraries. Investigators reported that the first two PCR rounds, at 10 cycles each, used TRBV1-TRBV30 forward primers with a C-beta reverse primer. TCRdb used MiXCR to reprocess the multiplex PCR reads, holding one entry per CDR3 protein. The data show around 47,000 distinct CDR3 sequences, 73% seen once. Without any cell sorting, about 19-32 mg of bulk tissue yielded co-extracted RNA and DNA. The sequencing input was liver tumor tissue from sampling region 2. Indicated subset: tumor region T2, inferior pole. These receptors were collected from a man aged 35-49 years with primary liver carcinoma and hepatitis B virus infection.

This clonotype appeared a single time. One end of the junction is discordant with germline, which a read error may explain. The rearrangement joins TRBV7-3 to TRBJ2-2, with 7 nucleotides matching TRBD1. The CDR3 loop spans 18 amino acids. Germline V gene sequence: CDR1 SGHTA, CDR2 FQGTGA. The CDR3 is CACSHKGAALSGTGELFF. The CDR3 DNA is TGTGCCTGCAGCCACAAGGGGGCCGCGCTCAGCGGCACCGGGGAGCTGTTTTTT.

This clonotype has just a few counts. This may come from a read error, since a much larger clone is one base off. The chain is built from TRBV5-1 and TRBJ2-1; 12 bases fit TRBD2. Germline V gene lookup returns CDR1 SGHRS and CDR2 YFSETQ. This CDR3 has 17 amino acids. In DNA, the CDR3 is TGCGCCAGCAGCTTATCCCTACTAGCGGGAGGTTTTAATGAGCTGTTCTTC. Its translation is CASSLSLLAGGFNELFF.

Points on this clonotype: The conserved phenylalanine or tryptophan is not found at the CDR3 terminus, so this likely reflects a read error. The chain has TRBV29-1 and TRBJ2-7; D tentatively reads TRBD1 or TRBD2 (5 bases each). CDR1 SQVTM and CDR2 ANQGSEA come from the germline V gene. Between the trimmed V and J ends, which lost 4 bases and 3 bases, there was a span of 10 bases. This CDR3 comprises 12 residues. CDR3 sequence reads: CSVVEGFYEQYL. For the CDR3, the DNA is TGCAGCGTTGTAGAGGGGTTCTACGAGCAGTACTTA.